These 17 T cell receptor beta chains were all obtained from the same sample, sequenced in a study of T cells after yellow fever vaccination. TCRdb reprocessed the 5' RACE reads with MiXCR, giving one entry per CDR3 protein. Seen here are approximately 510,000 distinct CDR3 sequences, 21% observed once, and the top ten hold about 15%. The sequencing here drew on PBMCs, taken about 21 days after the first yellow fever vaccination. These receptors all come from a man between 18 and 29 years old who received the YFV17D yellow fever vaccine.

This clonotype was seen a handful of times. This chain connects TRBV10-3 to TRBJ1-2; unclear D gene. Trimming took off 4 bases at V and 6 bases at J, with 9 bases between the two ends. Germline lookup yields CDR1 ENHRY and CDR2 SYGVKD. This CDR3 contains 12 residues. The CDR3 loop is CAISGVVDGYTF. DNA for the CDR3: TGTGCCATCAGTGGGGTAGTGGATGGCTACACCTTC.

The CDR3, as DNA: TGTGCCACCCAGCCCCACAGGGGCGAAAGCACTGAAGCTTTCTTT. Its translation: CATQPHRGESTEAFF. The chain couples TRBV27 to TRBJ1-1; 7 nucleotides agree with TRBD1. CDR1 is MNHEY and CDR2 is SMNVEV in the germline V gene (reference sequence). V lost 10 bases, J lost 4 bases, and 15 bases stayed unmatched. The CDR3 spans 15 residues.

DNA of the CDR3: TGTGCCAGCAGCTTAGGAGGGGGAATTCTCCCCGGGGAGCTGTTTTTT. Encoded protein: CASSLGGGILPGELFF. V is TRBV11-2 and J is TRBJ2-2; possibly TRBD1 for D (6 bases). The germline V gene has CDR1 SGHAT and CDR2 FQNNGV. Trimming left V 1 base short and J 6 bases short, with 15 bases between. There are 16 residues in the CDR3.

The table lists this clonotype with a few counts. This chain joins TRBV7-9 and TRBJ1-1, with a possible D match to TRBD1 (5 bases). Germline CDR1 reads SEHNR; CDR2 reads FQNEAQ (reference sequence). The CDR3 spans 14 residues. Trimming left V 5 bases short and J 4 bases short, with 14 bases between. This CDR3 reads CASSLGGETTEAFF. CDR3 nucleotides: TGTGCCAGCAGCCTCGGGGGGGAGACCACTGAAGCTTTCTTT.

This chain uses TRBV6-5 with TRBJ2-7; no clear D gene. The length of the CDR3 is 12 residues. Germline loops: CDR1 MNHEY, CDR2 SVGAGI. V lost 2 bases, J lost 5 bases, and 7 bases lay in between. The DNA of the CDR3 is TGTGCCAGCAGTTACATAGGGAACGAGCAGTACTTC. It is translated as CASSYIGNEQYF.

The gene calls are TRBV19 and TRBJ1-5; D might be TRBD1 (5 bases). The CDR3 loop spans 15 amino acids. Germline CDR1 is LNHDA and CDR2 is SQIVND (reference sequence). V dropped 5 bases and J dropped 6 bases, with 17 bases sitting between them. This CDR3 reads CASSGDEGLGQPQHF. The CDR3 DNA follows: TGTGCCAGTAGTGGGGACGAGGGGCTCGGTCAGCCCCAGCATTTT.

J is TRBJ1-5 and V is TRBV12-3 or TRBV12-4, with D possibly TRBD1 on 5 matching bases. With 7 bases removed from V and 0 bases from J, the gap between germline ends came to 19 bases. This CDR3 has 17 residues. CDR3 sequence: CASTQGAGDYSNQPQHF. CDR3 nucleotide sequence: TGTGCCAGCACCCAAGGCGCGGGGGACTATAGCAATCAGCCCCAGCATTTT.

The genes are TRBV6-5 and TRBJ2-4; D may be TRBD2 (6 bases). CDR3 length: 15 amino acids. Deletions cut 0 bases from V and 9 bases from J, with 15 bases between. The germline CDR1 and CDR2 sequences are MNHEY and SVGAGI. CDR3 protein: CASSYSTTPGSIQYF. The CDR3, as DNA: TGTGCCAGCAGTTACTCGACCACCCCCGGGAGCATTCAGTACTTC.

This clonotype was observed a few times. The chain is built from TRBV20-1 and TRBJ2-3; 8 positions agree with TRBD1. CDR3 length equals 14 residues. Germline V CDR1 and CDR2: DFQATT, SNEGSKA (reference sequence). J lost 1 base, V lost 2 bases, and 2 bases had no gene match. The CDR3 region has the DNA TGCAGTGCTAGATTGGACAGGGGCACAGATACGCAGTATTTT. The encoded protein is CSARLDRGTDTQYF.

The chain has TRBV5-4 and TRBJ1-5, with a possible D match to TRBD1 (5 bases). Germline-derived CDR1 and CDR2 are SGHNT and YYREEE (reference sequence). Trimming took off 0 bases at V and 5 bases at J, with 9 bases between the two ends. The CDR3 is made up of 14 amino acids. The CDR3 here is CASSLAGGDQPQHF. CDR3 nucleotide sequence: TGTGCCAGCAGCTTGGCAGGAGGGGATCAGCCCCAGCATTTT. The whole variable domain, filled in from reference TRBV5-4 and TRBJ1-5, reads ETGVTQSPTHLIKTRGQQVTLRCSSQSGHNTVSWYQQALGQGPQFIFQYYREEENGRGNFPPRFSGLQFPNYSSELNVNALELDDSALYLCASSLAGGDQPQHFGDGTRLSIL.

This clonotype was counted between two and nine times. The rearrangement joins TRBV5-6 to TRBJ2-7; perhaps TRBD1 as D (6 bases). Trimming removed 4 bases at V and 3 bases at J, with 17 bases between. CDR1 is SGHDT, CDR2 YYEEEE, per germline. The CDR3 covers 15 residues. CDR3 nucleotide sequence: TGTGCCAGCAGCCTCGACAGGTCGTGGGGCTACGAGCAGTACGTC. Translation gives CASSLDRSWGYEQYV.

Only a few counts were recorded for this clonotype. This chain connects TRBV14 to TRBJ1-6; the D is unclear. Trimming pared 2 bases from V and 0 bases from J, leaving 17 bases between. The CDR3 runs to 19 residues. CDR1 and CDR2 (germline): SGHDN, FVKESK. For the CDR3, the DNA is TGTGCCAGCAGCCAATTTCAAGGGAAGAGCTACTCCTATAATTCACCCCTCCACTTT. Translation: CASSQFQGKSYSYNSPLHF.

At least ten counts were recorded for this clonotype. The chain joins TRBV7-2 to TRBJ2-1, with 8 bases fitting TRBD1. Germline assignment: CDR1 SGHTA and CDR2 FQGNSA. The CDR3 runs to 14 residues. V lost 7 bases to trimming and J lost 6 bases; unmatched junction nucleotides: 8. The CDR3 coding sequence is TGTGCCAGCACCCGGACAGGGATTCTCAATGAGCAGTTCTTC. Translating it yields CASTRTGILNEQFF. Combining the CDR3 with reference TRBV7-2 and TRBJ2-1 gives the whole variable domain GAGVSQSPSNKVTEKGKDVELRCDPISGHTALYWYRQSLGQGLEFLIYFQGNSAPDKSGLPSDRFSAERTGGSVSTLTIQRTQQEDSAVYLCASTRTGILNEQFFGPGTRLTVL.

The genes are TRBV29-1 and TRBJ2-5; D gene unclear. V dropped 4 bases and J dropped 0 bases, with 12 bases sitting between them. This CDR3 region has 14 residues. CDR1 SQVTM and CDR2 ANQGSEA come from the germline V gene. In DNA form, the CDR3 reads TGCAGCGTTGGTGTTCAGCCCAACCAAGAGACCCAGTACTTC. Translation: CSVGVQPNQETQYF.

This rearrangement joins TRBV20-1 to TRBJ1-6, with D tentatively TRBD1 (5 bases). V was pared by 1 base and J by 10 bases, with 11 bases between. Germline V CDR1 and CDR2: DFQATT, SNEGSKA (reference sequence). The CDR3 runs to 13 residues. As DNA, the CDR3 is TGCAGTGCTAGAGTGCAGGGCCGCTCACCCCTCCACTTT. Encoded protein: CSARVQGRSPLHF.

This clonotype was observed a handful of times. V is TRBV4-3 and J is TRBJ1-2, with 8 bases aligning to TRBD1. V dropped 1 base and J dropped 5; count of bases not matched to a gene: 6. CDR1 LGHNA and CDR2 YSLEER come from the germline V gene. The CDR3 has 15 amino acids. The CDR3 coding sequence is TGCGCCAGCAGCCAAGTGACAGGGGCGGAGTATGGCTACACCTTC. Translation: CASSQVTGAEYGYTF.

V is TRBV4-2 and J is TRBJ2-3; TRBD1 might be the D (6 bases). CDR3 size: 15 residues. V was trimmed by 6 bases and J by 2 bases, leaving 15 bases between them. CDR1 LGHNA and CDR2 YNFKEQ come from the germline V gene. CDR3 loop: CASSPRQGYTDTQYF. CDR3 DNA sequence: TGTGCCAGCAGTCCGAGGCAGGGGTACACAGATACGCAGTATTTT.